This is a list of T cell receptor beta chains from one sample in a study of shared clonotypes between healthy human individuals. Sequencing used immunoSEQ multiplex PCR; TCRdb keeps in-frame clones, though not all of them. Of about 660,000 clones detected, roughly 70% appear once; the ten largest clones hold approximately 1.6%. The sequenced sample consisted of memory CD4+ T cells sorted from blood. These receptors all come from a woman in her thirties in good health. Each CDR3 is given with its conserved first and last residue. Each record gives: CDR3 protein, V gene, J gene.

cdr3_aa: CASSIQGVEQFF
v_call: TRBV7-9
j_call: TRBJ2-1

cdr3_aa: CASSPMGTSGYNEQFF
v_call: TRBV7-2
j_call: TRBJ2-1

cdr3_aa: CASGPEEPGGIYNEQFF
v_call: TRBV12-5
j_call: TRBJ2-1

cdr3_aa: CASSHRLAGEWETQYF
v_call: TRBV11-2
j_call: TRBJ2-5

cdr3_aa: CASSQVVKSQNTEAFF
v_call: TRBV4-1
j_call: TRBJ1-1

cdr3_aa: CASSGTYSGNTIYF
v_call: TRBV6-5
j_call: TRBJ1-3

cdr3_aa: CASSFPPYETQYF
v_call: TRBV5-1
j_call: TRBJ2-5

cdr3_aa: CASSPRTVRETQYF
v_call: TRBV27
j_call: TRBJ2-5

cdr3_aa: CASSFLAGGSTGELFF
v_call: TRBV5-4
j_call: TRBJ2-2

cdr3_aa: CASSGQGGETQYF
v_call: TRBV19
j_call: TRBJ2-5

cdr3_aa: CASSPSRETQYF
v_call: TRBV11-2
j_call: TRBJ2-5

cdr3_aa: CASSLSSNQPQHF
v_call: TRBV11-2
j_call: TRBJ1-5

cdr3_aa: CASSPLRVEEQFF
v_call: TRBV18
j_call: TRBJ2-1

cdr3_aa: CASIAGTGELFF
v_call: TRBV5-1
j_call: TRBJ2-2

cdr3_aa: CASGAALAGVRRLFF
v_call: TRBV19
j_call: TRBJ2-1

cdr3_aa: CASSFGRITNEKLFF
v_call: TRBV5-1
j_call: TRBJ1-4

cdr3_aa: CASSAHRSGASEYF
v_call: TRBV5-4
j_call: TRBJ2-3

cdr3_aa: CASSYFSGSPQETQYF
v_call: TRBV19
j_call: TRBJ2-5

cdr3_aa: CASSLETGGAKLTGYTF
v_call: TRBV5-6
j_call: TRBJ1-2

cdr3_aa: CASSPGGSGNTIYF
v_call: TRBV11-2
j_call: TRBJ1-3

cdr3_aa: CASSYRLAGTGELFF
v_call: TRBV6-6
j_call: TRBJ2-2

cdr3_aa: CASSLPGTPLYGYTF
v_call: TRBV5-5
j_call: TRBJ1-2

cdr3_aa: CASSPRARGLYNEQFF
v_call: TRBV5-6
j_call: TRBJ2-1

cdr3_aa: CASSIQPGQTEAFF
v_call: TRBV19
j_call: TRBJ1-1

cdr3_aa: CASSLRVGRSSYEQYF
v_call: TRBV5-6
j_call: TRBJ2-7

cdr3_aa: CASSLGGFGTEAFF
v_call: TRBV11-1
j_call: TRBJ1-1

cdr3_aa: CASSSKQGAGYEQYF
v_call: TRBV6-5
j_call: TRBJ2-7

cdr3_aa: CASKGQALSGNTIYF
v_call: TRBV19
j_call: TRBJ1-3